Listed here are 15 T cell receptor beta chains from one sample, sequenced in a study of cytomegalovirus exposure and HLA in healthy donors. The PCR had 60 Vbeta and 13 Jbeta primers. The protocol was immunoSEQ multiplex PCR, while the TCRdb copy is restricted to in-frame clones and leaves out a portion. The table records about 220,000 clones, about 81% of them present only once. The sample comprised PBMCs. The receptor set was obtained from a woman aged 40 to 50 in good health and CMV-seropositive.

The CDR3 DNA follows: TGTGCCAGCAGCTTAGAAAGCAGGACTGAAGCTTTCTTT. Protein sequence: CASSLESRTEAFF. The chain has TRBV11-3 and TRBJ1-1, with D unclear. V was shortened by 0 bases and J by 5 bases, with 7 bases between the two germline ends. The CDR3 totals 13 residues. The germline CDR1 and CDR2 sequences are SGHNT and YENEEA.

The CDR3 DNA reads TGCAGCGTTACCCTTGGACAGGGGGCGGACGAGACCCAGTACTTC. Translating gives CSVTLGQGADETQYF. J is TRBJ2-5 and V is TRBV29-1; 11 positions match TRBD1. Germline V gene data show CDR1 as SQVTM and CDR2 as ANQGSEA. The CDR3 sequence is 15 residues long. J lost 5 bases, V lost 5 bases, and 10 bases had no gene match.

Only a few counts were recorded for this clone. The V call is TRBV6-5, the J call TRBJ2-5; 11 bases align to TRBD2. The J call may be in error: the DNA end matches TRBJ2-7 better. The CDR3 loop spans 15 amino acids. The V gene's germline CDR1 is MNHEY and CDR2 SVGAGI. Written as DNA, the CDR3 is TGTGCCAGCAGTTACACCTTAGCGGGAGGGTACGAGCAGTACTTC. Translation gives CASSYTLAGGYEQYF.

This clone occurred a few times. The CDR3 sequence: CASSGDRSSYNSPLHF. The CDR3 DNA is TGTGCCAGCTCAGGGGACAGGAGCTCCTATAATTCACCCCTCCACTTT. V usage is TRBV18 and J usage is TRBJ1-6; 8 bases line up with TRBD1. J was trimmed by 0 bases and V by 5 bases; bases with no gene match: 3. Germline V gives CDR1 KGHSH, CDR2 LQKENI. The CDR3 is made up of 16 amino acids.

The rearrangement uses TRBV27 and TRBJ1-6, with TRBD1 matching over 7 bases. With 6 bases clipped from V and 5 bases from J, the junction kept 10 bases outside the gene matches. Looked up from germline, CDR1 is MNHEY and CDR2 is SMNVEV (reference sequence). The CDR3 consists of 16 residues. This CDR3 is CASRVTTGSDNSPLHF. DNA of the CDR3: TGTGCCAGCAGGGTGACGACAGGGAGCGATAATTCACCCCTCCACTTT.

This chain joins TRBV5-6 and TRBJ1-5; a possible D gene is TRBD1 (6 bases). The CDR3 is made up of 13 amino acids. With 3 bases removed from V and 5 bases from J, the gap between germline ends came to 9 bases. The germline gives CDR1 SGHDT, CDR2 YYEEEE. In nucleotides, the CDR3 is TGTGCCAGCAGCTCGGGGGGCGATCAGCCCCAGCATTTT. The encoded protein is CASSSGGDQPQHF.

This rearrangement joins TRBV9 to TRBJ2-1, with 11 positions matching TRBD1. CDR1 and CDR2 from the germline V gene are SGDLS and YYNGEE. Trimming took 2 bases from V and 3 from J; bases not matched to a gene: 1. This CDR3 has 15 amino acids. The CDR3 protein is CASSVGQGVYNEQFF. The CDR3 DNA is TGTGCCAGCAGCGTGGGACAGGGGGTCTACAATGAGCAGTTCTTC.

The rearrangement joins TRBV30 to TRBJ2-7; weak D call: TRBD2 (6 bases). This CDR3 has 16 amino acids. Trimming shortened V by 0 bases and J by 4 bases, and 19 bases separated the two germline ends. Germline CDR1 reads GTSNPN; CDR2 reads SVGIG (reference sequence). The CDR3 bases are TGTGCCTGGAGTGTAACGGGGACTCCGGCCCTTTACGAGCAGTACTTC. Translation gives CAWSVTGTPALYEQYF.

V is TRBV4-2 and J is TRBJ1-3, with 7 bases fitting TRBD1. V trimming: 0 bases; J trimming: 0 bases; junction bases outside the gene matches: 5. Germline lookup yields CDR1 LGHNA and CDR2 YNFKEQ. This CDR3 region has 17 residues. The CDR3 DNA is TGTGCCAGCAGCCAAGATGCTGGACAGGACTCTGGAAACACCATATATTTT. As protein: CASSQDAGQDSGNTIYF.

This sequence joins TRBV4-2 and TRBJ1-2; D is undetermined. Germline V gives CDR1 LGHNA, CDR2 YNFKEQ. Trimming pared 0 bases from V and 5 bases from J, leaving 7 bases between. CDR3 length: 13 residues. The CDR3 sequence is CASSQDRRYGYTF. In nucleotides, the CDR3 is TGTGCCAGCAGCCAAGATAGGAGATATGGCTACACCTTC.

J is TRBJ2-5 and V is TRBV5-6; 10 nucleotides match TRBD1. Matching the DNA end better, TRBJ2-7 makes the J call doubtful. Germline lookup yields CDR1 SGHDT and CDR2 YYEEEE. There are 15 residues in the CDR3. Here the CDR3 DNA reads TGTGCCAGCAGCTTGGTAGGACAGGGGGCCTACGAGCAGTACTTC. As protein: CASSLVGQGAYEQYF.

The chain joins TRBV30 to TRBJ2-3; possibly TRBD2 for D (7 bases). This CDR3 has 17 amino acids. The germline gives CDR1 GTSNPN, CDR2 SVGIG (reference sequence). V was shortened by 3 bases and J by 0 bases, with 19 bases between the two germline ends. Here the CDR3 reads CAWSPRGGGLSTDTQYF. CDR3 sequence (DNA): TGTGCCTGGAGCCCGAGAGGGGGGGGCCTAAGCACAGATACGCAGTATTTT.

The rearrangement links TRBV14 to TRBJ1-2; D is uncertain. Trimming pared 2 bases from V and 2 bases from J, leaving 6 bases between. Per germline, CDR1 SGHDN and CDR2 FVKESK. This CDR3 has 13 residues. This CDR3 reads CASSQFRNYGYTF. The CDR3 bases are TGTGCCAGCAGCCAATTCCGGAACTATGGCTACACCTTC. Supplemented by reference TRBV14 and TRBJ1-2, the full variable domain reads EAGVTQFPSHSVIEKGQTVTLRCDPISGHDNLYWYRRVMGKEIKFLLHFVKESKQDESGMPNNRFLAERTGGTYSTLKVQPAELEDSGVYFCASSQFRNYGYTFGSGTRLTVV.

The chain employs TRBV25-1 and TRBJ1-4, with D perhaps matching TRBD1 (5 bases). Germline-derived CDR1 and CDR2 are MGHDK and SYGVNS. V was clipped by 6 bases and J by 8 bases, with 16 bases between them. The CDR3 contains 14 residues. The CDR3 spells CASRDWGDEEKLFF. The CDR3 coding sequence is TGTGCCAGCAGGGACTGGGGGGATGAAGAAAAACTGTTTTTT.

On this clone itself: One junction end does not reproduce the germline sequence, and a read error may be involved. This chain connects TRBV7-9 to TRBJ2-3, with a possible D match to TRBD1 (5 bases). Germline CDR1 and CDR2: SEHNR and FQNEAQ (reference sequence). The CDR3 consists of 12 residues. CDR3: CSSTQGIDTQYF. CDR3 sequence (DNA): TGTTCCAGCACCCAGGGTATAGATACGCAGTATTTT.